These 10 T cell receptor beta chains were sequenced from one sample in a study of blood T cells in healthy people across ages. Combining a sample-barcoded 5' primer with a J-beta primer mix, a second PCR ran for about 7 to 11 cycles. TCRdb re-called the 5' RACE reads through MiXCR, storing one row per CDR3 protein. The sample has fewer than 1,000,000 distinct CDR3 sequences; 46% are singletons. Material: blood. These receptor sequences come from a man older than 75 in good health.

This clonotype has just a few counts. The chain combines TRBV29-1 with TRBJ2-5; no clear D. CDR1 is SQVTM and CDR2 is ANQGSEA in the germline V gene. This CDR3 comprises 12 residues. The ends were cut back, 8 bases at V and 1 base at J, with 11 bases in the middle. The CDR3, as DNA: TGCAGCTCCCTGGGCTTCCAAGAGACCCAGTACTTC. It encodes CSSLGFQETQYF.

This clonotype has only a few counts. The CDR3 nucleotides are TGTGCCAGCAGCTGGGCTAGCGGGAGCTCCTACAATGAGCAGTTCTTC. This encodes CASSWASGSSYNEQFF. The chain is built from TRBV7-2 and TRBJ2-1; 10 bases agree with TRBD2. CDR1 and CDR2 from the germline V gene are SGHTA and FQGNSA. Germline trimming cut 4 bases from V and 0 bases from J; bases unmatched to any gene: 3. This CDR3 spans 16 amino acids.

This clonotype was picked up one time. At one end the junction does not follow the germline gene, possibly because of a read error. The chain carries TRBV5-1 and TRBJ2-5, with D possibly TRBD1 on 7 matching bases. CDR1 is SGHRS, CDR2 YFSETQ, per germline. CDR3 length: 16 amino acids. The CDR3 is CASSTLRGANQEAQYF. CDR3 nucleotide sequence: TGCGCCAGCAGCACGCTCAGGGGGGCAAACCAAGAGGCCCAGTACTTC.

This clonotype was observed a handful of times. A much more abundant neighbour one base away suggests this may be a read error. The chain joins TRBV6-5 to TRBJ1-2; tentatively, D is TRBD1 (6 bases). Germline V gene sequence: CDR1 MNHEY, CDR2 SVGAGI. The V end was cut by 2 bases, the J end by 4 bases, with 11 bases between. The CDR3 covers 14 residues. This CDR3 reads CASSYGGAGYGYTF. Here the CDR3 DNA reads TGTGCCAGCAGTTACGGGGGGGCCGGCTATGGCTACACCTTC.

The rearrangement uses TRBV20-1 and TRBJ2-7; D unresolved. V was clipped by 4 bases and J by 4 bases, with 17 bases between them. The CDR3 length is 14 residues. Germline V gives CDR1 DFQATT, CDR2 SNEGSKA (reference sequence). CDR3 protein: CSAIRPLAVYEQYF. As DNA, the CDR3 is TGCAGTGCTATCAGACCCTTAGCAGTATACGAGCAGTACTTC.

This clonotype was detected ten times or more. A much larger clonotype is one base distant, so this may be a read error. This chain joins TRBV5-1 and TRBJ2-1; D might be TRBD2 (6 bases). The DNA end is a closer match to TRBJ2-7, so the J assignment may be wrong. The CDR3 totals 15 residues. Per germline, CDR1 SGHRS and CDR2 YFSETQ. CDR3 nucleotide sequence: TGCGCCAGCAGTCCCGAGGGGACTCCCTACAATGAGCAGTACTTC. Protein product: CASSPEGTPYNEQYF.

This chain joins TRBV6-5 and TRBJ2-5; D is unclear. This CDR3 contains 15 residues. Trimming removed 0 bases from V and 1 base from J, with 9 bases in between. Germline CDR1 and CDR2: MNHEY and SVGAGI. Here the CDR3 reads CASSYSKRAQETQYF. The CDR3 DNA is TGTGCCAGCAGTTACTCGAAACGGGCCCAAGAGACCCAGTACTTC.

The chain employs TRBV20-1 and TRBJ2-3, with 10 bases lining up with TRBD1. The germline gives CDR1 DFQATT, CDR2 SNEGSKA (reference sequence). The CDR3 is made up of 16 amino acids. With 5 bases clipped from V and 1 base from J, the junction kept 9 bases outside the gene matches. CDR3 sequence reads: CSAEMSGTGGTDTQYF. The CDR3 DNA is TGCAGTGCTGAGATGTCCGGGACAGGGGGCACAGATACGCAGTATTTT.

The table lists this clonotype with a few counts. This chain joins TRBV24-1 and TRBJ2-3, with 9 positions matching TRBD1. The CDR3 has 16 residues. V was clipped by 2 bases and J by 5 bases; unmatched bases: 7. The germline V gene has CDR1 KGHDR and CDR2 SFDVKD. The CDR3 here is CATSDSGTGWRDTQYF. The CDR3 DNA reads as TGTGCCACCAGTGATTCTGGGACAGGGTGGAGAGATACGCAGTATTTT.

Turning to this clonotype: A much larger clone differs by one base, so this may be a read error. The chain has TRBV7-3 and TRBJ2-5; 7 bases are a match to TRBD1. There are 14 residues in the CDR3. Germline assignment: CDR1 SGHTA and CDR2 FQGTGA. DNA of the CDR3: TGTCCCAGCAGCCCAGACAGGGTCCAAGAGACCCAGTACTTC. Translated: CPSSPDRVQETQYF. The whole variable domain, remainder taken from reference TRBV7-3 and TRBJ2-5, is GAGVSQTPSNKVTEKGKYVELRCDPISGHTALYWYRQSLGQGPEFLIYFQGTGAADDSGLPNDRFFAVRPEGSVSTLKIQRTERGDSAVYLCPSSPDRVQETQYFGPGTRLLVL.